This passage covers 8 T cell receptor beta chains from one sample sequenced in a study of sequential checkpoint blockade in melanoma. TCRdb's table, derived via immunoSEQ multiplex PCR, lists solely in-frame clones and lacks some. The sample shows about 4,900 clones, about a third of them seen only once. The sample's treatment: randomized to nivolumab then ipilimumab (arm A) or the reverse (arm B). The sequenced sample was tumor tissue (inferred from file names), obtained from a patient given nivolumab and ipilimumab in sequence. The receptors were gathered from a human donor with melanoma.

By share, this clone counts as medium-sized (0.01 to 0.1%). This chain uses TRBV11-3 with TRBJ2-2, with 7 bases fitting TRBD1. Germline values: CDR1 SGHNT, CDR2 YENEEA. The CDR3 is made up of 16 amino acids. V was pared by 7 bases and J by 3 bases, with 11 bases of the junction left unmatched. The CDR3 coding sequence is TGTGCCAGCACCCCCCAGGGACAGTATTACACCGGGGAGCTGTTTTTT. Protein: CASTPQGQYYTGELFF.

This chain uses TRBV28 with TRBJ2-7, with 9 bases that match TRBD2. V lost 7 bases and J lost 6; bases outside the gene matches: 10. The CDR3 is 14 residues long. Per the germline V gene, CDR1 is MDHEN and CDR2 is SYDVKM. The DNA of the CDR3 is TGTGCCAGCAACCCTGGGGCGGGGGGGACCGAGCAGTACTTC. Translated, it gives CASNPGAGGTEQYF. The full variable domain, rest sourced from reference TRBV28 and TRBJ2-7, is DVKVTQSSRYLVKRTGEKVFLECVQDMDHENMFWYRQDPGLGLRLIYFSYDVKMKEKGDIPEGYSVSREKKERFSLILESASTNQTSMYLCASNPGAGGTEQYFGPGTRLTVT.

The CDR3 reads CASSYGGEADTQYF. The CDR3 DNA sequence: TGTGCCAGCAGTTACGGGGGGGAGGCAGATACGCAGTATTTT. J is TRBJ2-3 and V is TRBV6-8; TRBD2 matches 7 bases. The germline V gene has CDR1 MNHGY and CDR2 SAAAGT. This CDR3 comprises 14 residues. V lost 2 bases to trimming and J lost 4 bases; unmatched junction nucleotides: 3.

The chain recombines TRBV14 with TRBJ2-5; D may be TRBD1 or TRBD2 (5 bases each). The CDR3 is made up of 17 amino acids. The V gene's germline CDR1 is SGHDN and CDR2 FVKESK. The V gene lost 1 base and the J gene lost 2 bases, with 17 bases spanning the gap. The CDR3 is CASSQVGAQGIQETQYF. In nucleotides, the CDR3 is TGTGCCAGCAGCCAAGTCGGGGCGCAGGGAATACAAGAGACCCAGTACTTC.

The chain couples TRBV25-1 to TRBJ1-3; D gene unclear. CDR1 MGHDK and CDR2 SYGVNS come from the germline V gene. CDR3 length: 15 amino acids. V dropped 3 bases and J dropped 4 bases, with 13 bases sitting between them. The CDR3 loop reads CASSDGRTSGNTIYF. The DNA for the CDR3 is TGTGCCAGCAGTGATGGCAGGACCTCGGGAAACACCATATATTTT.

The chain joins TRBV6-8 to TRBJ2-7; D uncertain. Germline V gene sequence: CDR1 MNHGY, CDR2 SAAAGT. V lost 5 bases and J 6 bases, leaving 20 bases between the germline ends. The CDR3 extends over 15 amino acids. CDR3 nucleotide sequence: TGTGCCAGCAGTCCCCCAACGGATATCAGAGCCGAGCAGTACTTC. This translates into CASSPPTDIRAEQYF.

As for this clone: One end of the junction does not line up with germline, which may come from a read error. V is TRBV10-3 and J is TRBJ2-7; D is perhaps TRBD1 or TRBD2 (5 bases each). This CDR3 contains 15 residues. Germline loops: CDR1 ENHRY, CDR2 SYGVKD. CDR3 DNA sequence: TGTGCCAGCAGTGAGGCGTCGGGACCCTACTACGAGCAGTACTTC. This translates into CASSEASGPYYEQYF.

This chain joins TRBV19 and TRBJ2-3; D is undetermined. The CDR3 covers 12 residues. Trimming pared 5 bases from V and 6 bases from J, leaving 9 bases between. Germline CDR1 and CDR2: LNHDA and SQIVND (reference sequence). The CDR3 is CASSPSWDTQYF. The CDR3 DNA is TGTGCCAGTAGTCCTTCGTGGGATACGCAGTATTTT.